This is a list of T cell receptor beta chains from one sample in a study of blood T cell repertoires in COVID-19. Sequencing used immunoSEQ multiplex PCR; TCRdb keeps in-frame clones, though not all of them. Among 200,000 or so clones, more than 75% were seen once, and the ten largest hold about 7%. Input material: PBMCs or T cells enriched from blood (not recorded which). The receptors derive from a woman between 40 and 55 years old with acute COVID-19. Each CDR3 is given with its conserved first and last residue. The order of the fields is clone size, V gene, J gene, CDR3 protein. Expanded clones get a size class; other rows say once, few or many, or leave the size out.

>once|TRBV11-2|TRBJ2-7
CASSSRTVSYEQYF
>-|TRBV4-1|TRBJ2-2
CASSQGLAGELFF
>few|TRBV30|TRBJ2-2
CASRLAGLTGELFF
>once|TRBV6-5|TRBJ1-4
CASSQPGALNEKLFF
>few|TRBV9|TRBJ2-1
CASSVVVGGPNNEQFF
>once|TRBV7-2|TRBJ1-1
CASTRRGVGDTEAFF
>-|TRBV18|TRBJ2-3
CASSPRTGGLADTQYF
>-|TRBV5-1|TRBJ1-6
CASSLVRQDRGSSPLHF
>-|TRBV9|TRBJ2-7
CASSVAIQGAQEQYF
>once|TRBV2|TRBJ2-1
CASSEWTGKGNEQFF
>-|TRBV27|TRBJ2-7
CASSQTSGRTHEQYF
>-|TRBV24-1|TRBJ2-1
CATSDRSGSSYNEQFF
>-|TRBV2|TRBJ2-1
CASSDQTLGGDEQFF
>once|TRBV5-1|TRBJ2-5
CASGGTGAQETQYF
>-|TRBV11-2|TRBJ1-2
CASPRAGGYTF
>-|TRBV10-3|TRBJ2-1
CAIRPGGAPDNEQFF
>-|TRBV11-3|TRBJ2-1
CASSLAGSSYNEQFF
>-|TRBV19|TRBJ2-1
CATRGKREPPNEQFF
>-|TRBV19|TRBJ1-2
CASSMNDRTDNYGYTF
>once|TRBV6-5|TRBJ2-7
CASSFPGQGHEQYF
>-|TRBV28|TRBJ2-7
CASKGWWEGTYEQYF
>-|TRBV5-4|TRBJ1-1
CASSVDRVNTEAFF
>-|TRBV12-3/TRBV12-4|TRBJ1-1
CASSLGPNTEAFF
>few|TRBV5-6|TRBJ1-4
CASSSGGGRGPNEKLFF
>once|TRBV19|TRBJ1-2
CASSSFGTGGDWYGYTF
>-|TRBV19|TRBJ2-3
CASSVASGGQYF
>-|TRBV6-5|TRBJ2-1
CASSPRGLAIFF
>-|TRBV6-2/TRBV6-3|TRBJ2-7
CASSLRGNRNF
>-|TRBV28|TRBJ1-6
CASRLDSSSYNSPLHF
>-|TRBV4-3|TRBJ1-4
CASSQDAGGPNEKLFF
>many|TRBV2|TRBJ2-2
CARSTASANTGELFF
>-|TRBV28|TRBJ1-6
CATGTGVHSPLHF
>-|TRBV5-1|TRBJ2-3
CASSQGADTQYF
>-|TRBV5-1|TRBJ2-3
CASSLGQGRGTDTQYF
>-|TRBV5-1|TRBJ1-5
CASSLEGANDGQPQHF
>-|TRBV2|TRBJ1-5
CASREQGAYNQPQHF
>-|TRBV5-4|TRBJ1-1
CASSLRQSEAFF
>few|TRBV18|TRBJ2-1
CASSPTINEQFF
>-|TRBV25-1|TRBJ2-1
CASSERTGDSYNEQFF
>once|TRBV24-1|TRBJ1-2
CATSDPLDGTNYGYTF
>-|TRBV5-1|TRBJ2-7
CASSLRQGIHEQYF
>-|TRBV9|TRBJ2-2
CASSVGLAGGTGTGELFF
>-|TRBV29-1|TRBJ1-1
CSVTGGRAGTEAFF